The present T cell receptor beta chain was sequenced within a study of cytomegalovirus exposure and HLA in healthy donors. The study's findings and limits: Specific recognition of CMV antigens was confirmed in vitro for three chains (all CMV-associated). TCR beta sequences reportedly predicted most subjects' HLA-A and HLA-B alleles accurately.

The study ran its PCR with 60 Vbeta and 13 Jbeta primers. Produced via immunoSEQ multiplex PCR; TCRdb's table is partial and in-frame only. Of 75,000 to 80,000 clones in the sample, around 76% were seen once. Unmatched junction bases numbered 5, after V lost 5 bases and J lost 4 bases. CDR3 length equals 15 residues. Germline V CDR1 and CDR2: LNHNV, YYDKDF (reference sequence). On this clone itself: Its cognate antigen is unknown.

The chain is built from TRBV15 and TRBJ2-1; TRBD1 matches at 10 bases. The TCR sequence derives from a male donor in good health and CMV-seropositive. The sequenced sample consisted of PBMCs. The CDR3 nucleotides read TGTGCCACCAGCGTGGACAGGGGGGCTTACAATGAGCAGTTCTTC. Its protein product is CATSVDRGAYNEQFF.